This T cell receptor beta chain derives from a study of cytomegalovirus exposure and HLA in healthy donors. Looking at the study overall: The same platform used for the 650 to 850 first-cohort repertoires was also used for the 120 or so validation repertoires, as a later analysis reported.

Study-wide points: A few chains tied to CMV proved CMV antigen-specific in vitro. Approximately 160 TCR beta chains were listed as cytomegalovirus-associated.

Method: immunoSEQ multiplex PCR; TCRdb's copy keeps in-frame clones and lacks some. The repertoire has approximately 76,000 clones, 94% of them found once; the top ten carry roughly 3.3%. The donors were in the roughly 110-subject validation cohort; that cohort was separate from the roughly 620-subject first cohort. The CDR3 sequence is 16 residues long. V dropped 5 bases and J dropped 2 bases, with 17 bases sitting between them. Germline CDR1 is SEHNR and CDR2 is FQNEAQ (reference sequence). Turning to this clone: The antigen is undetermined.

The sequence was obtained from a woman aged 18-30 years in good health and CMV-seropositive. Source material: PBMCs. The rearrangement uses TRBV7-9 and TRBJ2-3, with TRBD2 as a possible D gene (5 bases). In DNA form, the CDR3 reads TGTGCCAGCAGCCCGTGGAGGAGTAGTAACACAGATACGCAGTATTTT. This codes for CASSPWRSSNTDTQYF.